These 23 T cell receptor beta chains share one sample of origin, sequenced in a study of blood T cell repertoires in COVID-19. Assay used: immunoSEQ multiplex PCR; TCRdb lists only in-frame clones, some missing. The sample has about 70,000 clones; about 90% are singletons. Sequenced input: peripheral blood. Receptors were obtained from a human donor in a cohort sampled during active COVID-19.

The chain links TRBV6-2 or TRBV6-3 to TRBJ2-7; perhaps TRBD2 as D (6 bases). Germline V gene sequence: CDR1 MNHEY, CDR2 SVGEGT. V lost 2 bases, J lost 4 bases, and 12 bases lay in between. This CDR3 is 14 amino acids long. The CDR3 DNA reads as TGTGCCAGCAGTTACCCGCGGGGCAGGTACGAGCAGTACTTC. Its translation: CASSYPRGRYEQYF.

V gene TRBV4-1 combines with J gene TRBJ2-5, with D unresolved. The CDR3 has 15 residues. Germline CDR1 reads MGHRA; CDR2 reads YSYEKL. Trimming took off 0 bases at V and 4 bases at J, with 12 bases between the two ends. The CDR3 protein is CASSQDRDFTETQYF. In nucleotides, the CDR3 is TGCGCCAGCAGCCAAGATCGTGACTTCACAGAGACCCAGTACTTC.

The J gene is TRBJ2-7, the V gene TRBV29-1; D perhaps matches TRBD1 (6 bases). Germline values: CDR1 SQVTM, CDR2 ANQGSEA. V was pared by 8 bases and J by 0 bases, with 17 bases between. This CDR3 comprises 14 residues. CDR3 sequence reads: CSSTFDRSSYEQYF. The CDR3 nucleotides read TGCAGCTCAACCTTCGACAGGTCCTCCTACGAGCAGTACTTC.

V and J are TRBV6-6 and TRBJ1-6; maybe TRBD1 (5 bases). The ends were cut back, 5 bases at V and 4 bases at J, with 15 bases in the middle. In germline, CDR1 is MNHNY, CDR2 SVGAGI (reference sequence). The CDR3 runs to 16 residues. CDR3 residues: CASSPVREGYNSPLHF. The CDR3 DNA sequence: TGTGCCAGCAGTCCTGTGAGGGAGGGGTATAATTCACCCCTCCACTTT.

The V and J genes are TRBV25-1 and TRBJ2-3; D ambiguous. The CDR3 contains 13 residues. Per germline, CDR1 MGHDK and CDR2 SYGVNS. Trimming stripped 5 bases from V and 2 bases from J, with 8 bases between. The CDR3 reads CASSRENTDTQYF. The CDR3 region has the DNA TGTGCCAGCAGTCGAGAAAACACAGATACGCAGTATTTT. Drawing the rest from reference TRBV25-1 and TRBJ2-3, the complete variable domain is EADIYQTPRYLVIGTGKKITLECSQTMGHDKMYWYQQDPGMELHLIHYSYGVNSTEKGDLSSESTVSRIRTEHFPLTLESARPSHTSQYLCASSRENTDTQYFGPGTRLTVL.

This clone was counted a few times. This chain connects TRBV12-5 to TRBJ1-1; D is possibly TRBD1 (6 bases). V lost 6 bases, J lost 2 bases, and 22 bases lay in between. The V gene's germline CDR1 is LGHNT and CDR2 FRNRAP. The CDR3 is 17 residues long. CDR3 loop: CASGLGGLTGSNTEAFF. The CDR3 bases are TGTGCTAGTGGCCTTGGGGGCTTGACAGGTAGTAACACTGAAGCTTTCTTT.

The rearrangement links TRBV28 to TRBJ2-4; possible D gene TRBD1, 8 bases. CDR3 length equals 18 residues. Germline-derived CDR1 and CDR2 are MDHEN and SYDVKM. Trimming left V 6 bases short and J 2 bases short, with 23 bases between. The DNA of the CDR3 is TGTGCCAGCAGAAGTGACAGGGGAGGGACCTGGTCCAAAAACATTCAGTACTTC. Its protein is CASRSDRGGTWSKNIQYF. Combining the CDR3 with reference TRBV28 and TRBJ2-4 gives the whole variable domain DVKVTQSSRYLVKRTGEKVFLECVQDMDHENMFWYRQDPGLGLRLIYFSYDVKMKEKGDIPEGYSVSREKKERFSLILESASTNQTSMYLCASRSDRGGTWSKNIQYFGAGTRLSVL.

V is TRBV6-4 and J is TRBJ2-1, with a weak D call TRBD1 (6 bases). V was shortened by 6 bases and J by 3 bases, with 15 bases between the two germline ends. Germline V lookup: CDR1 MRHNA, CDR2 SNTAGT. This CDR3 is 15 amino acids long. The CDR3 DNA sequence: TGTGCCAGCAGCCCACAGGGTTCCCACTACAATGAGCAGTTCTTC. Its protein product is CASSPQGSHYNEQFF.

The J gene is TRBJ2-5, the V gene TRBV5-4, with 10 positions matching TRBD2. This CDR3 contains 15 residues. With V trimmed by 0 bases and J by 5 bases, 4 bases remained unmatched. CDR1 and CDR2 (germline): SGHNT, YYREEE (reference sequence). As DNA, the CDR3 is TGTGCCAGCAGCTTGGTTAGCGGGGGGAGCGAGACCCAGTACTTC. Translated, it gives CASSLVSGGSETQYF.

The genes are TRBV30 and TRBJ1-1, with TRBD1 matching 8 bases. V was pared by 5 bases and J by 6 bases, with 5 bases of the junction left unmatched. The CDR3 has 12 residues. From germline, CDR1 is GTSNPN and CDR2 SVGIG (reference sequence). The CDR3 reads CAWAGGQAEAFF. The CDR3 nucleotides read TGTGCCTGGGCAGGGGGACAGGCTGAAGCTTTCTTT.

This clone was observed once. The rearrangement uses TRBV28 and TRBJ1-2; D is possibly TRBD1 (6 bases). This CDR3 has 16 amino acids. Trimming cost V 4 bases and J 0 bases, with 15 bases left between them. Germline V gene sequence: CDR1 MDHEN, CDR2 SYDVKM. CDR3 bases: TGTGCCAGCAGTTCCGCCGGGACACCTCCTAACTATGGCTACACCTTC. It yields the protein CASSSAGTPPNYGYTF.

This CDR3 reads CAWSVLFGRTPPSAGELFF. The DNA for the CDR3 is TGTGCCTGGAGTGTACTTTTTGGGAGGACCCCACCTTCGGCTGGGGAGCTGTTTTTT. The genes are TRBV30 and TRBJ2-2; a weak D match, TRBD2 (6 bases). CDR1 and CDR2 from the germline V gene are GTSNPN and SVGIG (reference sequence). V was pared by 0 bases and J by 8 bases, with 28 bases between. The CDR3 has 19 amino acids.

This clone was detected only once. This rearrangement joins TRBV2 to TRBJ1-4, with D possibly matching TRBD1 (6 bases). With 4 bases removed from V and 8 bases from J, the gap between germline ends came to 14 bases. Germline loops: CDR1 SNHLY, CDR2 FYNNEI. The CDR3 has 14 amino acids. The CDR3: CASSVQGNGEKLFF. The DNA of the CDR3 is TGTGCCAGCAGTGTACAGGGAAACGGGGAAAAACTGTTTTTT.

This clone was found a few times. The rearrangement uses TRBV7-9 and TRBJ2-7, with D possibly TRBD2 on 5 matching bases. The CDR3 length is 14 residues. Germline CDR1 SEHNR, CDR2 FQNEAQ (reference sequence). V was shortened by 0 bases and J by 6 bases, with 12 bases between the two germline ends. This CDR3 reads CASSLASGNGEQYF. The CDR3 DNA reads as TGTGCCAGCAGCTTAGCGTCGGGAAACGGCGAGCAGTACTTC.

CDR3 nucleotide sequence: TGTGCCAGCAGATCGAGTGTAACCACCGGGGAGCTGTTTTTT. The encoded protein is CASRSSVTTGELFF. The V gene is TRBV6-5, the J gene TRBJ2-2; D gene unclear. V lost 6 bases, J lost 4 bases, and 12 bases lay in between. Germline CDR1 and CDR2: MNHEY and SVGAGI. The CDR3 extends over 14 amino acids.

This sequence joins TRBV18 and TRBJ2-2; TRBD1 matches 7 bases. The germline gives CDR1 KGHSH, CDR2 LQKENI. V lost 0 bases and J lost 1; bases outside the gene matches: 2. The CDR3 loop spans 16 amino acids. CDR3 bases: TGTGCCAGCTCACCACCAGGGGGCATGAACACCGGGGAGCTGTTTTTT. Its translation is CASSPPGGMNTGELFF. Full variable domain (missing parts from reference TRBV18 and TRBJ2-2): NAGVMQNPRHLVRRRGQEARLRCSPMKGHSHVYWYRQLPEEGLKFMVYLQKENIIDESGMPKERFSAEFPKEGPSILRIQQVVRGDSAAYFCASSPPGGMNTGELFFGEGSRLTVL.

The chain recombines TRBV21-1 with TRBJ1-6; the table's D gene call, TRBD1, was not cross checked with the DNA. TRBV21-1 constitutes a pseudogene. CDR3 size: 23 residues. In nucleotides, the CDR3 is TGTGCCAGCAGCAAAAACCCCAAGGACCGACAGGGGCGCCGGAGCTCCTATAATTCACCCCTCCACTTT. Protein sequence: CASSKNPKDRQGRRSSYNSPLHF.

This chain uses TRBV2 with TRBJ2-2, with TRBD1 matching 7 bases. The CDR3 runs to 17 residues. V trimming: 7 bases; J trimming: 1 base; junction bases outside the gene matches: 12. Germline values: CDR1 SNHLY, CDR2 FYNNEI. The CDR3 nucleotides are TGTGCCAGCACAAAAAGACGGACAGGAGAGAACACCGGGGAGCTGTTTTTT. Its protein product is CASTKRRTGENTGELFF. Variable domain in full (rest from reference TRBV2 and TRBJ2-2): EPEVTQTPSHQVTQMGQEVILRCVPISNHLYFYWYRQILGQKVEFLVSFYNNEISEKSEIFDDQFSVERPDGSNFTLKIRSTKLEDSAMYFCASTKRRTGENTGELFFGEGSRLTVL.

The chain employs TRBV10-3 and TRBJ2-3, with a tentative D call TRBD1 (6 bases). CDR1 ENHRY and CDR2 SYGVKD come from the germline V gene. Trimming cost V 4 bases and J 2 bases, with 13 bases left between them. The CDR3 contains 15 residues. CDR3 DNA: TGTGCCATCAGTGGGGGCCAGGGGACCACAGATACGCAGTATTTT. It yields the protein CAISGGQGTTDTQYF.

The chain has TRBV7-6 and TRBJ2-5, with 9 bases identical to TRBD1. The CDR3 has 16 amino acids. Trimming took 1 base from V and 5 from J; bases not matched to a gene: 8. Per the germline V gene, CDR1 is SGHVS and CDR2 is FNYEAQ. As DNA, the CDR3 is TGTGCCAGCAGCTTAGGGCACAGGGGGCTAAGGGAGACCCAGTACTTC. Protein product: CASSLGHRGLRETQYF. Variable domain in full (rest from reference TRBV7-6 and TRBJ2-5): GAGVSQSPRYKVTKRGQDVALRCDPISGHVSLYWYRQALGQGPEFLTYFNYEAQQDKSGLPNDRFSAERPEGSISTLTIQRTEQRDSAMYRCASSLGHRGLRETQYFGPGTRLLVL.

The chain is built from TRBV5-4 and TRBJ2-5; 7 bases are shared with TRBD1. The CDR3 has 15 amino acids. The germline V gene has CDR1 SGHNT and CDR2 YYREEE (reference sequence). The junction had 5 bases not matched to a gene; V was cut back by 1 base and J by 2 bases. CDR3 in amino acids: CASSLNRGEQETQYF. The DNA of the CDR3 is TGTGCCAGCAGCTTGAACAGGGGCGAGCAAGAGACCCAGTACTTC.

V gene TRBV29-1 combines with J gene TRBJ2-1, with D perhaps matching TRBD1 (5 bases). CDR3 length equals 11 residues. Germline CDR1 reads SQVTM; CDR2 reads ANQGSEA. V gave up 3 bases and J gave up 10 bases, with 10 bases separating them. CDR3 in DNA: TGCAGCGTTGACAGGGTGGAAGAGCAGTTCTTC. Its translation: CSVDRVEEQFF.

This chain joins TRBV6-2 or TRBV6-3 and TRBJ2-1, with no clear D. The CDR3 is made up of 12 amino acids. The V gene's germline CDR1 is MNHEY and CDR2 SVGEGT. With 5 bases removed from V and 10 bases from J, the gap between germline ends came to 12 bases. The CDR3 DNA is TGTGCCAGCAGTCCCCGACTGGCAGAGCAGTTCTTC. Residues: CASSPRLAEQFF.